A selection of T cell receptor beta chains follows, all from one sample in a study of cytotoxic CD8 clonotypes in ibrutinib-treated CLL. The method was immunoSEQ multiplex PCR; TCRdb's version includes in-frame clones alone and lacks a portion of them. This table holds about 72,000 clones, 68% found once. Material: PBMCs, obtained after 12 months of ibrutinib treatment. The receptor source for this set is a human donor with chronic lymphocytic leukemia. Each CDR3 is given with its conserved first and last residue. Fields, in order: CDR3 length, J gene, D gene, V gene, CDR3 protein, CDR3 DNA. The D gene is left open where the match is weak.

>15|TRBJ1-2|NA|TRBV4-1
CASRPEVNGAYGYTF
TGCGCCAGCAGACCAGAAGTTAACGGGGCCTATGGCTACACCTTC
>15|TRBJ2-3|TRBD1|TRBV30
CAWSGDSWVAGTQYF
TGTGCCTGGAGTGGGGACAGTTGGGTGGCTGGTACGCAGTATTTT
>14|TRBJ1-2|TRBD1|TRBV4-3
CASSPTGGRRGYTF
TGCGCCAGCAGCCCGACAGGGGGCAGAAGGGGCTACACCTTC
>15|TRBJ2-2|TRBD1|TRBV10-3
CAISPGQGKTGELFF
TGTGCCATCAGTCCGGGACAGGGAAAAACCGGGGAGCTGTTTTTT
>12|TRBJ2-1|TRBD1|TRBV7-2
CASSFIGTGQFF
TGTGCCAGCAGCTTCATCGGGACAGGGCAGTTCTTC
>13|TRBJ2-1|TRBD1|TRBV6-6
CASSYSTGSEQFF
TGTGCCAGCAGTTACTCGACAGGGAGCGAGCAGTTCTTC
>15|TRBJ1-1|TRBD1|TRBV4-3
CASSHETGRYTEAFF
TGCGCCAGCAGCCACGAGACAGGGAGGTACACTGAAGCTTTCTTT
>15|TRBJ1-5|NA|TRBV16
CASSQSGYANQPQHF
TGTGCCAGCAGCCAATCGGGTTACGCTAATCAGCCCCAGCATTTT
>17|TRBJ2-5|TRBD2|TRBV7-2
CASSLVGLAGEQETQYF
TGTGCCAGCAGCTTAGTAGGACTAGCGGGGGAGCAAGAGACCCAGTACTTC
>15|TRBJ1-6|NA|TRBV7-3
CASSLTSKDNSPLHF
TGTGCCAGCAGCTTAACTTCAAAGGATAATTCACCCCTCCACTTT